Sequencing of this T cell receptor beta chain was carried out in a study of cytomegalovirus exposure and HLA in healthy donors. Study context: The 120 validation repertoires used the same platform as the roughly 720 first-cohort repertoires (as reported by a later analysis). Broader study findings: Specific recognition of CMV antigens was confirmed in vitro for a few chains (all CMV-associated). Generally TCR sequences proved uncommon, though certain public TCRs appeared in numerous donors. The study flagged about 150 TCR beta chains as cytomegalovirus-associated.

The CDR3 is 15 amino acids. Germline-derived CDR1 and CDR2 are SEHNR and FQNEAQ (reference sequence). The V gene end was trimmed by 6 bases and the J gene end by 2 bases; junction bases not matched to a gene: 9. TCRdb's copy holds only in-frame clones and misses some; the assay was immunoSEQ multiplex PCR. The sample contains about 73,000 clones, about 95% of which appear only once. In the case of this clone: Its antigen is currently unknown.

The material sequenced was PBMCs. The receptor was isolated from a man younger than 30 in good health and CMV-seronegative. V is TRBV7-9 and J is TRBJ1-1, with 7 positions matching TRBD1. CDR3 in amino acids: CASRRTTGRNTEAFF. As DNA, the CDR3 is TGTGCCAGCAGACGGACGACAGGGCGCAACACTGAAGCTTTCTTT.